The rows below give T cell receptor beta chains drawn from one sample of a study of cytotoxic CD8 clonotypes in ibrutinib-treated CLL. Sequencing was performed with immunoSEQ multiplex PCR; in TCRdb, only in-frame clones are kept and a portion is missing. The profile covers around 200,000 clones, with more than 65% appearing a single time and 5.9% taken by the ten largest. Sequenced material: PBMCs, taken after 12 months of ibrutinib treatment. The receptors shown here come from a human donor with chronic lymphocytic leukemia. Each CDR3 is given with its conserved first and last residue. The order of the fields is V gene, J gene, CDR3 protein.

V: TRBV7-2; J: TRBJ2-7; CDR3: CASSLRVGEQYF
V: TRBV18; J: TRBJ1-2; CDR3: CASSPEWDRLYGYTF
V: TRBV23-1; J: TRBJ1-5; CDR3: CATDRPGVMQPQHF
V: TRBV30; J: TRBJ2-7; CDR3: CAWSGTSGGLPYEQYF
V: TRBV9; J: TRBJ2-1; CDR3: CASSGSGDRGFGEQFF
V: TRBV7-3; J: TRBJ1-2; CDR3: CASSLTPRTGSYTF
V: TRBV7-2; J: TRBJ2-1; CDR3: CASSLRTSGDNEQFF
V: TRBV7-3; J: TRBJ2-7; CDR3: CASSLSVLSSYEQYF
V: TRBV28; J: TRBJ1-5; CDR3: CASRRAGTAYQPQHF
V: TRBV19; J: TRBJ1-4; CDR3: CASNRDREVLGEKLFF
V: TRBV6-5; J: TRBJ1-3; CDR3: CASSYNGLGSGNTIYF
V: TRBV11-2; J: TRBJ1-4; CDR3: CASSLEREKLFF
V: TRBV27; J: TRBJ1-4; CDR3: CASSSLGSPNEKLFF
V: TRBV5-4; J: TRBJ2-7; CDR3: CASSQDIGSGEQYF
V: TRBV30; J: TRBJ2-3; CDR3: CAWSGRGTDTQYF
V: TRBV7-3; J: TRBJ1-1; CDR3: CASSLGQPNTEAFF
V: TRBV5-1; J: TRBJ2-7; CDR3: CASSLGAGPIGVEQYF
V: TRBV2; J: TRBJ1-2; CDR3: CASSLTGEVGYTF
V: TRBV5-1; J: TRBJ2-7; CDR3: CASSLAPDPGPEQYF
V: TRBV11-2; J: TRBJ2-5; CDR3: CASSPAGRETQYF
V: TRBV4-2; J: TRBJ2-7; CDR3: CASSQVLRQAYEQYF
V: TRBV5-1; J: TRBJ2-7; CDR3: CASSFGQSSYEQYF
V: TRBV5-1; J: TRBJ2-3; CDR3: CASSLGRTSTDTQYF
V: TRBV27; J: TRBJ1-2; CDR3: CAIQTGSGGYTF
V: TRBV30; J: TRBJ1-2; CDR3: CAWHRGTYGYTF
V: TRBV29-1; J: TRBJ2-1; CDR3: CSVEGQGINNEQFF
V: TRBV7-9; J: TRBJ1-3; CDR3: CASSFAISGNTIYF
V: TRBV30; J: TRBJ1-1; CDR3: CAWSVVKAALNTEAFF
V: TRBV30; J: TRBJ1-2; CDR3: CAWSVWYSGYTF
V: TRBV7-2; J: TRBJ2-2; CDR3: CASSAHRAPTGELFF
V: TRBV30; J: TRBJ2-7; CDR3: CAWSVPRRTYEQYF
V: TRBV11-3; J: TRBJ2-7; CDR3: CASSRVGGADGEQYF
V: TRBV28; J: TRBJ2-7; CDR3: CASRGTGRGSYEQYF
V: TRBV30; J: TRBJ1-2; CDR3: CAWSVGLGYTF
V: TRBV30; J: TRBJ2-7; CDR3: CAWSAPDPTHYEQYF
V: TRBV11-1; J: TRBJ2-3; CDR3: CASSLATTARISTDTQYF
V: TRBV5-1; J: TRBJ1-4; CDR3: CATSNEKLFF